This T cell receptor beta chain was profiled in a study of post-analysis software for immune sequencing data. The study's findings and limits: By F measure, strong co-clustering occurred among samples prepared in the same batch. Five TRBV segments, TRBV5-6, TRBV5-1 and TRBV20-1 among them, were found more frequent in patients than controls.

About this clonotype: Its cognate antigen is unknown.

Unique molecular identifiers were built into the TCR beta cDNA libraries. There were roughly 0.85 to 11 million T cells, and about 500,000 cDNA molecules came from them. MiXCR was run by TCRdb on the PCR reads, yielding one entry per CDR3 protein. Seen here are hundreds of thousands of distinct CDR3 sequences, just under 30% observed once, and the top ten hold around 0.55%. V was trimmed by 10 bases and J by 0 bases, leaving 3 bases between them. CDR3 length: 11 amino acids. This receptor was identified in a girl between 10 and 17 years old with multiple sclerosis. The chain links TRBV12-3 or TRBV12-4 to TRBJ1-4; D is ambiguous. The source material was blood. The CDR3 is CATATNEKLFF. Here the CDR3 DNA reads TGTGCCACCGCAACTAATGAAAAACTGTTTTTT.